These 23 T cell receptor beta chains share one sample of origin, sequenced in a study of shared clonotypes between healthy human individuals. The assay was immunoSEQ multiplex PCR, and TCRdb's table has in-frame clones only and misses some. The sample contains over 400,000 clones, 95% to 96% of which appear only once. The specimen was naive CD4+ T cells sorted from blood. The subset here: CD45RA+ positively selected. The receptors here all came from a woman in her twenties or thirties in good health.

This clone was detected only once. This chain uses TRBV11-2 with TRBJ2-5; the D gene is possibly TRBD1 (6 bases). The CDR3 extends over 13 amino acids. The germline V gene has CDR1 SGHAT and CDR2 FQNNGV. The V end was cut by 4 bases, the J end by 1 base, with 7 bases between. Here the CDR3 DNA reads TGTGCCAGCAGCTGGACAGTCCAAGAGACCCAGTACTTC. Protein: CASSWTVQETQYF.

This chain joins TRBV19 and TRBJ1-4; D is undetermined. V gave up 7 bases and J gave up 4 bases, with 7 bases separating them. In germline, CDR1 is LNHDA, CDR2 SQIVND (reference sequence). The CDR3 runs to 12 residues. The CDR3 DNA follows: TGTGCCAGTACGAACAGTAATGAAAAACTGTTTTTT. Its translation is CASTNSNEKLFF. Variable domain in full (rest from reference TRBV19 and TRBJ1-4): DGGITQSPKYLFRKEGQNVTLSCEQNLNHDAMYWYRQDPGQGLRLIYYSQIVNDFQKGDIAEGYSVSREKKESFPLTVTSAQKNPTAFYLCASTNSNEKLFFGSGTQLSVL.

The chain employs TRBV5-4 and TRBJ2-7; D unclear. Trimming stripped 0 bases from V and 5 bases from J, with 15 bases between. The length of the CDR3 is 15 residues. The germline V gene encodes CDR1 SGHNT and CDR2 YYREEE (reference sequence). Here the CDR3 reads CASSLGGPLRDEQYF. CDR3 DNA sequence: TGTGCCAGCAGCTTGGGAGGTCCTCTCCGCGACGAGCAGTACTTC.

The chain carries TRBV9 and TRBJ1-3; no clear D. Germline assignment: CDR1 SGDLS and CDR2 YYNGEE. V dropped 6 bases and J dropped 8 bases, with 15 bases sitting between them. The CDR3 is made up of 13 amino acids. CDR3 amino acids: CASTNQRRDTIYF. The CDR3 nucleotides are TGTGCCAGCACCAACCAGAGGAGGGACACCATATATTTT.

This chain's CDR3 is CASSSTDTGELFF. Written as DNA, the CDR3 is TGTGCCAGCAGTTCAACGGACACCGGGGAGCTGTTTTTT. The chain is built from TRBV6-6 and TRBJ2-2; D unclear. This CDR3 has 13 amino acids. Trimming removed 4 bases at V and 3 bases at J, with 6 bases between. Germline values: CDR1 MNHNY, CDR2 SVGAGI (reference sequence).

The J gene is TRBJ1-2, the V gene TRBV28, with TRBD1 as a possible D gene (5 bases). The CDR3 is 12 residues long. Germline CDR1 MDHEN, CDR2 SYDVKM. Deletions cut 4 bases from V and 7 bases from J, with 10 bases between. This chain's CDR3 is CASSSGLSGYTF. The DNA of the CDR3 is TGTGCCAGCAGTTCAGGGTTGTCTGGCTACACCTTC.

The chain links TRBV11-2 to TRBJ2-3; 7 positions match TRBD2. After removal of 1 base from V and 1 base from J, the junction contained 8 bases not matched to a gene. The V gene's germline CDR1 is SGHAT and CDR2 FQNNGV. The CDR3 is made up of 17 amino acids. The CDR3 DNA reads TGTGCCAGCAGCTTAGGAGTCGCGGGAGCAGGCACAGATACGCAGTATTTT. Amino acid sequence: CASSLGVAGAGTDTQYF.

The chain recombines TRBV28 with TRBJ1-1; weak D call: TRBD1 (6 bases). The V end was cut by 6 bases, the J end by 1 base, with 12 bases between. Germline loops: CDR1 MDHEN, CDR2 SYDVKM. The CDR3 has 14 residues. The CDR3 nucleotides are TGTGCCAGCAGCACAGCACAGGGGAACACTGAAGCTTTCTTT. This encodes CASSTAQGNTEAFF.

The chain recombines TRBV5-1 with TRBJ2-3; 8 nucleotides agree with TRBD1. Looked up from germline, CDR1 is SGHRS and CDR2 is YFSETQ. The CDR3 extends over 16 amino acids. V dropped 4 bases and J dropped 1; count of bases not matched to a gene: 8. CDR3 nucleotide sequence: TGCGCCAGCAGCCGGACAGGGAATGGGGGCACAGATACGCAGTATTTT. Its translation: CASSRTGNGGTDTQYF.

The rearrangement uses TRBV4-1 and TRBJ1-1; D perhaps matches TRBD1 (5 bases). The length of the CDR3 is 15 residues. Per the germline V gene, CDR1 is MGHRA and CDR2 is YSYEKL. The germline V and J ends were trimmed by 2 bases and 1 base, with 11 bases remaining between them. DNA of the CDR3: TGCGCCAGCAGCCAACCAGGGCCGGCGAACACTGAAGCTTTCTTT. It specifies CASSQPGPANTEAFF.

The rearrangement uses TRBV28 and TRBJ2-7; either TRBD1 or TRBD2 may supply D (5 bases each). CDR1 is MDHEN, CDR2 SYDVKM, per germline. V was shortened by 3 bases and J by 3 bases, with 12 bases between the two germline ends. The CDR3 totals 14 residues. The CDR3 DNA sequence: TGTGCCAGCAGTTTCCCGGGGCCGTACTACGAGCAGTACTTC. It encodes CASSFPGPYYEQYF.

Regarding this clone: This specimen includes other DNA sequences encoding the same CDR3. The chain is built from TRBV28 and TRBJ1-2, with D perhaps matching TRBD1 (6 bases). Trimming shortened V by 4 bases and J by 8 bases, and 8 bases separated the two germline ends. This CDR3 spans 11 amino acids. Germline CDR1 reads MDHEN; CDR2 reads SYDVKM. The CDR3 bases are TGTGCCAGCAGTTCCCAGGGGGGCTACACCTTC. It specifies CASSSQGGYTF.

The count of this clone is one. The V gene is TRBV19, the J gene TRBJ1-1; maybe TRBD1 (5 bases). The CDR3 runs to 15 residues. Trimming cost V 3 bases and J 5 bases, with 16 bases left between them. The V gene's germline CDR1 is LNHDA and CDR2 SQIVND (reference sequence). CDR3 DNA sequence: TGTGCCAGTAGTATGGCGGCAGGGATAGGGACTGAAGCTTTCTTT. Protein: CASSMAAGIGTEAFF.

This rearrangement joins TRBV28 to TRBJ1-1; possibly TRBD1 for D (6 bases). This CDR3 contains 13 residues. In germline, CDR1 is MDHEN, CDR2 SYDVKM. The germline V and J ends were trimmed by 3 bases and 5 bases, with 10 bases remaining between them. The CDR3 spells CASSFPGATEAFF. CDR3 nucleotides: TGTGCCAGCAGTTTTCCAGGGGCGACTGAAGCTTTCTTT.

The chain couples TRBV28 to TRBJ1-2, with D hard to call. Germline values: CDR1 MDHEN, CDR2 SYDVKM. There are 14 residues in the CDR3. Trimming left V 1 base short and J 7 bases short, with 13 bases between. The CDR3 nucleotides are TGTGCCAGCAGTTTATCCCACGGCGCGGGTGGCTACACCTTC. It specifies CASSLSHGAGGYTF.

This clone is a singleton in its sample. V usage is TRBV18 and J usage is TRBJ2-1, with 12 bases aligning to TRBD2. CDR1 and CDR2 (germline): KGHSH, LQKENI. J gave up 4 bases and V 3 bases, and 4 bases lay outside the gene matches. The CDR3 consists of 16 residues. In DNA form, the CDR3 reads TGTGCCAGCTCACCTCCTAGCGGGAGGGGTTACAATGAGCAGTTCTTC. It is translated as CASSPPSGRGYNEQFF.

The chain has TRBV5-1 and TRBJ2-7; D perhaps matches TRBD2 (6 bases). The CDR3 spans 17 residues. The V end was cut by 0 bases, the J end by 0 bases, with 16 bases between. Germline V gene lookup returns CDR1 SGHRS and CDR2 YFSETQ. CDR3 residues: CASSLAGTSKSSYEQYF. In DNA form, the CDR3 reads TGCGCCAGCAGCTTGGCTGGGACTTCGAAGAGCTCCTACGAGCAGTACTTC.

This sequence joins TRBV14 and TRBJ1-1; TRBD1 aligns across 9 bases. The CDR3 totals 15 residues. The V gene end was trimmed by 6 bases and the J gene end by 5 bases; junction bases not matched to a gene: 10. Germline V gives CDR1 SGHDN, CDR2 FVKESK. In nucleotides, the CDR3 is TGTGCCAGCAGACGCACCGGGACAGGGAGGACTGAAGCTTTCTTT. Its translation: CASRRTGTGRTEAFF.

The gene calls are TRBV5-6 and TRBJ1-4; 8 bases map to TRBD1. Looked up from germline, CDR1 is SGHDT and CDR2 is YYEEEE. The CDR3 covers 16 residues. With 3 bases clipped from V and 3 bases from J, the junction kept 7 bases outside the gene matches. The CDR3 loop reads CASSYYRTGPNEKLFF. The CDR3 coding sequence is TGTGCCAGCAGCTACTATCGGACAGGGCCTAATGAAAAACTGTTTTTT.

For this clone: Within the sample, other DNA sequences also encode this same CDR3. The chain is built from TRBV18 and TRBJ2-3; D ambiguous. V was shortened by 5 bases and J by 0 bases, with 6 bases between the two germline ends. The V gene's germline CDR1 is KGHSH and CDR2 LQKENI. This CDR3 spans 13 amino acids. In DNA form, the CDR3 reads TGTGCCAGCTCATCAACTAGCACAGATACGCAGTATTTT. As protein: CASSSTSTDTQYF.

The rearrangement joins TRBV29-1 to TRBJ1-4; TRBD1 matches 7 bases. Germline CDR1 and CDR2: SQVTM and ANQGSEA. The CDR3 loop spans 12 amino acids. The V and J ends lost 7 bases and 3 bases, in that order; junction bases with no gene match: 2. CDR3 DNA: TGCAGCGGGGGGACAGCTAATGAAAAACTGTTTTTT. Translation gives CSGGTANEKLFF.

The V gene is TRBV7-9, the J gene TRBJ2-1; 10 bases fit TRBD2. The CDR3 covers 14 residues. From germline, CDR1 is SEHNR and CDR2 FQNEAQ (reference sequence). V was clipped by 3 bases and J by 11 bases; unmatched bases: 7. The CDR3 reads CASSLSASGGQQFF. CDR3 sequence (DNA): TGTGCCAGCAGCTTGTCGGCTAGCGGGGGTCAGCAGTTCTTC.

V gene TRBV27 combines with J gene TRBJ2-3; D assignment may be TRBD1 or TRBD2 (5 bases each). Per germline, CDR1 MNHEY and CDR2 SMNVEV (reference sequence). The CDR3 has 15 residues. Trimming stripped 1 base from V and 1 base from J, with 9 bases between. CDR3 amino acids: CASSLWGRGTDTQYF. The CDR3 DNA follows: TGTGCCAGCAGTTTATGGGGGAGAGGCACAGATACGCAGTATTTT.